This T cell receptor beta chain derives from a study of blood T cells in healthy people across ages. Findings of the study overall: Versus aged donors, long-lived donors had higher diversity and more naive CD4+ cells.

Alongside a J-beta primer mix, a sample-barcoded 5' primer served in a second PCR lasting about 7 to 12 cycles. All samples gave at least 3 million CDR3-containing paired-end reads. One entry per CDR3 protein, called by TCRdb with MiXCR from the 5' RACE reads. The sample carries about 1 million distinct CDR3 sequences, under 45% recorded once. This clonotype was detected ten times or more. The antigen remains undetermined. The germline V gene encodes CDR1 MNHEY and CDR2 SMNVEV (reference sequence). The length of the CDR3 is 13 residues. V shed 5 bases and J 1 base; nucleotides not matched to a gene: 2.

The specimen was blood. The rearrangement uses TRBV27 and TRBJ2-7; 7 bases fit TRBD2. This receptor was identified in an older woman in good health. Written as DNA, the CDR3 is TGTGCCAGCAGTCGCGGGAGATCCTACGAGCAGTACTTC. Its translation: CASSRGRSYEQYF.